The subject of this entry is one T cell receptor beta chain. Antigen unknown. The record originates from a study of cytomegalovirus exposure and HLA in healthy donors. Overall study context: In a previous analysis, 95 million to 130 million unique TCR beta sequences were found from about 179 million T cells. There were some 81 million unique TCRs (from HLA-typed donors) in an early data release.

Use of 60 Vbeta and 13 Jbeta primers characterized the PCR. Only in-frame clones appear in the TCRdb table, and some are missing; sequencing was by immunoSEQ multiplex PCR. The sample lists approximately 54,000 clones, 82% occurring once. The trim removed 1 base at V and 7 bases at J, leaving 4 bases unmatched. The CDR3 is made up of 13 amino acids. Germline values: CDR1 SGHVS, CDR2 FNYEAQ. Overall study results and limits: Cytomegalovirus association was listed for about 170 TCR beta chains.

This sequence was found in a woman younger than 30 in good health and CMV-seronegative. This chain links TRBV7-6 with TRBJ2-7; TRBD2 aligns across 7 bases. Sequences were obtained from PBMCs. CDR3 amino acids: CASSLEREVEQYF. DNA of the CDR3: TGTGCCAGCAGCTTAGAACGGGAGGTTGAGCAGTACTTC.